The sequence of this T cell receptor beta chain was determined in a study of blood T cell repertoires in COVID-19. CDR1 is LNHDA, CDR2 SQIVND, per germline (reference sequence). CDR3 size: 14 residues. Trimming left V 5 bases short and J 2 bases short, with 13 bases between. Cohort allocation depended upon clinical history that participants reported. TCRdb's copy holds only in-frame clones and misses some; the assay was immunoSEQ multiplex PCR. Of about 270,000 clones listed, 80% to 90% are singletons. This clonotype originated in a woman between 18 and 29 years old who had recovered from COVID-19. The chain is built from TRBV19 and TRBJ2-7, with D possibly matching TRBD2 (5 bases). The sample taken for sequencing was PBMCs or T cells enriched from blood (not recorded which). CDR3 sequence: CASSSTMTTYEQYF. CDR3 nucleotides: TGTGCCAGTAGTTCGACGATGACTACCTACGAGCAGTACTTC.